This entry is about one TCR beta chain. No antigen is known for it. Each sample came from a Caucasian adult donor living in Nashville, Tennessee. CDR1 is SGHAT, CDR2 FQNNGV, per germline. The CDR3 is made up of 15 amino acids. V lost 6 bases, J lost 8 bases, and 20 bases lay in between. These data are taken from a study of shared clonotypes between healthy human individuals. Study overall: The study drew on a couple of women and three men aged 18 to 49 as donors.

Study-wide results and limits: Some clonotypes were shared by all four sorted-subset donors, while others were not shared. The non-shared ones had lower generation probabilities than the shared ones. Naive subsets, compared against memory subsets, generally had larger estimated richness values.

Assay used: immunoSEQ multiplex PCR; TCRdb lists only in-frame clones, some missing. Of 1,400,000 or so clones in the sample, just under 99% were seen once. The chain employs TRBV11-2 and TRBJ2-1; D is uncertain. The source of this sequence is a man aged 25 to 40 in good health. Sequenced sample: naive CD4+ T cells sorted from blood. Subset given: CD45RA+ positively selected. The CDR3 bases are TGTGCCAGCAGTAAAAAAACGTCGGGTATCCATGAGCAGTTCTTC. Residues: CASSKKTSGIHEQFF. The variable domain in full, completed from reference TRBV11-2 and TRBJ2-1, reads EAGVAQSPRYKIIEKRQSVAFWCNPISGHATLYWYQQILGQGPKLLIQFQNNGVVDDSQLPKDRFSAERLKGVDSTLKIQPAKLEDSAVYLCASSKKTSGIHEQFFGPGTRLTVL.